This T cell receptor (beta chain) was profiled in a study of OX40 agonist ivuxolimab in advanced cancers. Context from the whole study: Ivuxolimab was an agonistic, fully human IgG2 monoclonal antibody directed against OX40 (CD134), a costimulatory receptor. The purpose of peripheral TCRbeta sequencing was to test whether ivuxolimab changed TCR sequence diversity and led to clonal T-cell expansion. Intravenous ivuxolimab was administered to patients every 2 weeks at six dose levels: 0.01, 0.1, 0.3, 1.5, 3 and 10 mg/kg. Patients were allowed to have had prior anti-PD-1, anti-PD-L1 or anti-CTLA-4 therapy, and approximately 37% of the dose-escalation patients had been treated with checkpoint inhibitors. In the dose-escalation cohort, 82.7% of patients were male, and the mean age was roughly 60 years, with a range of about 20 to 90. The paper describes the monotherapy dose-escalation part (N ≈ 52 patients) of the phase I trial of ivuxolimab. Of the approximately 54 dose-escalation patients, hepatocellular carcinoma was present in about 20, melanoma in approximately 15, renal cell carcinoma in 9 and head and neck cancer in 9. Three dose-escalation patients achieved partial responses, one with hepatocellular carcinoma and two with cutaneous melanoma. What the study reported, not specific to this receptor: At doses of 0.1 to 3.0 mg/kg, clonal expansion of both CD4+ and CD8+ T cells in blood was seen between baseline and week 6. In partial responders in the 0.1-3.0 mg/kg groups, normalized peripheral clonal expansion was found to be among the lowest, especially among CD8+ T cells. After ivuxolimab, CD8+ T cells had more expanded clones than CD4+ T cells on average. The antigen specificity of the peripheral T cells that underwent clonal expansion was not determined. Low levels of normalized T-cell clonal expansion were also seen in some patients who did not respond.

For sequencing of the TCRbeta CDR3 region, genomic DNA was extracted from the sorted cells. TCRbeta CDR3 regions were sequenced using the immunoSEQ Assay. Not all clones reach the TCRdb copy of this immuneACCESS table, which keeps in-frame sequences only. Checked studies attribute under half of the gap to unresolved V genes and leave the rest unexplained. This sample comprises about 67,000 clones, less than 95% of them detected only once. About 13% of the sample is taken by the ten largest. Patients with autoimmune disease history or receiving systemic immunosuppression were excluded from the trial. In every dose cohort, peripheral blood was drawn for TCR sequencing at baseline, cycle 4 day 1, and cycle 7 day 1. Samples were obtained from an open-label, multicenter, first-in-human phase I dose-escalation trial of ivuxolimab. Adults with locally advanced or metastatic melanoma, renal cell, hepatocellular, or head and neck squamous cell carcinoma were enrolled in the trial. Before TCR sequencing, CD4+ T cells and CD8+ T cells were sorted from peripheral blood as separate populations.

The CDR3 starts with the cysteine, ends with the phenylalanine, and has 16 residues. Here the CDR3 DNA is all that survives: 48 bases in frame from base 1. CDR1 is given as SGDLS and CDR2 as YYNGEE, both from the germline V gene. V drops 0 bases and J drops 1 base, leaving 12 bases in between. In the case of this clone: Its binding antigen is unknown. No base-level quality is on record; no much larger clone is a single base apart.

This receptor was identified in an adult with an advanced solid tumor such as melanoma, head and neck, liver or kidney cancer. This sample comprised CD4+ or CD8+ T cells sorted from blood, obtained in a trial of the OX40 agonist ivuxolimab. The rearrangement joined TRBV9 to TRBJ2-3, with the D gene not clear enough to name. The CDR3 sequence is CASSVAYWEGTDTQYF. The nucleotide sequence is TGTGCCAGCAGCGTAGCTTACTGGGAAGGCACAGATACGCAGTATTTT.